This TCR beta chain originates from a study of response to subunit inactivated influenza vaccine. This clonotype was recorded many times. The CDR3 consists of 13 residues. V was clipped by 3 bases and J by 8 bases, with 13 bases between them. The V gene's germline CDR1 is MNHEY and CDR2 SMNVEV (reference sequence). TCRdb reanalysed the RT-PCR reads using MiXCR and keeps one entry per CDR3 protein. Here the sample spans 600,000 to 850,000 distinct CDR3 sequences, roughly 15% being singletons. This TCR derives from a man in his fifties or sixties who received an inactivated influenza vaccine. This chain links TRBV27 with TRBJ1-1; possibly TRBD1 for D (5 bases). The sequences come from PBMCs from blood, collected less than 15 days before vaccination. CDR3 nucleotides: TGTGCCAGCAGTTTCTTCGGGGGGTTAGAAGCTTTCTTT. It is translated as CASSFFGGLEAFF.